Below, 32 T cell receptor beta chains from the same sample are listed, as sequenced in a study of shared clonotypes between healthy human individuals. CD45RO negativity and positive selection for CCR7 defined naive CD8 cells, a population that excluded terminally differentiated effector memory CD45RA+ cells. Assay: immunoSEQ multiplex PCR; the TCRdb copy retains only in-frame clones and omits some. Here the sample spans roughly 2 million clones, about 95% being singletons. Sample: naive CD8+ T cells sorted from blood. The origin of the receptors is a man aged 18 to 30 in good health.

This clone has just one count. The V gene is TRBV6-5, the J gene TRBJ1-3, with a tentative D call TRBD1 (6 bases). Trimming pared 4 bases from V and 14 bases from J, leaving 15 bases between. CDR1 is MNHEY, CDR2 SVGAGI, per germline. The CDR3 length is 12 residues. CDR3 amino acids: CASSSNRDVLYF. CDR3 sequence (DNA): TGTGCCAGCAGTTCAAACAGGGATGTCCTATATTTT.

V gene TRBV7-9 combines with J gene TRBJ2-1; the D is unclear. Looked up from germline, CDR1 is SEHNR and CDR2 is FQNEAQ (reference sequence). CDR3 length equals 13 residues. V lost 4 bases and J lost 9, with 13 bases in between. This chain's CDR3 is CASSSQDSFEQFF. In nucleotides, the CDR3 is TGTGCCAGCAGCTCCCAGGATAGCTTTGAGCAGTTCTTC. The whole variable domain, remainder taken from reference TRBV7-9 and TRBJ2-1, is DTGVSQNPRHKITKRGQNVTFRCDPISEHNRLYWYRQTLGQGPEFLTYFQNEAQLEKSRLLSDRFSAERPKGSFSTLEIQRTEQGDSAMYLCASSSQDSFEQFFGPGTRLTVL.

This sequence joins TRBV9 and TRBJ2-7; TRBD2 matches 10 bases. The V gene's germline CDR1 is SGDLS and CDR2 YYNGEE. The trim removed 4 bases at V and 6 bases at J, leaving 4 bases unmatched. The CDR3 is made up of 13 amino acids. CDR3 coding DNA: TGTGCCAGCAGCATGGGACTAGCGAGCGAGCAGTACTTC. This gives the protein CASSMGLASEQYF.

CDR3 bases: TGTGCCAGCAGCTTACCCCAAGACAGGGACGACATTCAGTACTTC. Amino acid sequence: CASSLPQDRDDIQYF. The chain joins TRBV7-9 to TRBJ2-4; 7 bases are a match to TRBD1. This CDR3 is 15 amino acids long. V lost 2 bases to trimming and J lost 8 bases; unmatched junction nucleotides: 9. Germline assignment: CDR1 SEHNR and CDR2 FQNEAQ (reference sequence). The full variable domain, with the rest looked up from reference TRBV7-9 and TRBJ2-4, is DTGVSQNPRHKITKRGQNVTFRCDPISEHNRLYWYRQTLGQGPEFLTYFQNEAQLEKSRLLSDRFSAERPKGSFSTLEIQRTEQGDSAMYLCASSLPQDRDDIQYFGAGTRLSVL.

The V and J genes are TRBV6-1 and TRBJ2-3, with 8 bases fitting TRBD2. Germline CDR1 reads MNHNS; CDR2 reads SASEGT. The CDR3 consists of 15 residues. V shed 2 bases, J shed 4 bases, and the junction held 5 bases outside the gene matches. CDR3: CASSELGTSADTQYF. Written as DNA, the CDR3 is TGTGCCAGCAGTGAACTTGGGACTAGTGCAGATACGCAGTATTTT.

The chain has TRBV5-5 and TRBJ2-7, with a tentative D call TRBD2 (5 bases). The CDR3 contains 14 residues. Germline V gene sequence: CDR1 SGHKS, CDR2 YYEKEE (reference sequence). V lost 5 bases and J lost 2, with 14 bases in between. DNA of the CDR3: TGTGCCAGCAGACAAGAACTAGTGGCCTACGAGCAGTACTTC. As protein: CASRQELVAYEQYF. Drawing the rest from reference TRBV5-5 and TRBJ2-7, the complete variable domain is DAGVTQSPTHLIKTRGQQVTLRCSPISGHKSVSWYQQVLGQGPQFIFQYYEKEERGRGNFPDRFSARQFPNYSSELNVNALLLGDSALYLCASRQELVAYEQYFGPGTRLTVT.

The chain uses TRBV5-1 and TRBJ2-7; 7 positions agree with TRBD1. The length of the CDR3 is 16 residues. The junction had 14 bases not matched to a gene; V was cut back by 3 bases and J by 5 bases. CDR1 is SGHRS and CDR2 is YFSETQ in the germline V gene. CDR3 bases: TGCGCCAGCAGCTGGAGACAGGGTGGTTTAATGGACGAGCAGTACTTC. This translates into CASSWRQGGLMDEQYF.

As concerns this clone: At the DNA level, this CDR3 is encoded by other sequences in the same sample as well. This chain joins TRBV11-2 and TRBJ2-7, with 7 nucleotides matching TRBD2. Trimming cost V 5 bases and J 0 bases; bases outside gene matches: 1. Germline V gene lookup returns CDR1 SGHAT and CDR2 FQNNGV. This CDR3 spans 13 amino acids. The CDR3 DNA follows: TGTGCCAGCAGCCCTAGCGGCTCCTACGAGCAGTACTTC. It is translated as CASSPSGSYEQYF.

CDR3 DNA: TGTGCCAGCATCGCGCAAGAGTGGGGACGCACTGAAGCTTTCTTT. Translating it yields CASIAQEWGRTEAFF. The J gene is TRBJ1-1, the V gene TRBV6-5, with D possibly matching TRBD1 (5 bases). This CDR3 region has 15 residues. V lost 7 bases to trimming and J lost 4 bases, with 19 bases between them. Per germline, CDR1 MNHEY and CDR2 SVGAGI.

The CDR3, as DNA: TGTGCCAGCAGGGGGGGTTGGGAAGAGACCCAGTACTTC. The encoded protein is CASRGGWEETQYF. The chain recombines TRBV6-5 with TRBJ2-5, with D possibly TRBD2 on 6 matching bases. This CDR3 spans 13 amino acids. The germline V gene has CDR1 MNHEY and CDR2 SVGAGI. Trimming removed 6 bases at V and 3 bases at J, with 11 bases between.

The genes are TRBV14 and TRBJ1-2; TRBD1 is a possible D gene (6 bases). Looked up from germline, CDR1 is SGHDN and CDR2 is FVKESK. V was trimmed by 4 bases and J by 4 bases, leaving 10 bases between them. The CDR3 runs to 13 residues. CDR3 protein: CASSPTGIYGYTF. The CDR3 DNA is TGTGCCAGCAGCCCCACAGGGATCTATGGCTACACCTTC.

The CDR3 spells CASSTGRWTSYEQYF. The DNA of the CDR3 is TGTGCCAGCAGCACAGGACGATGGACGTCCTACGAGCAGTACTTC. The chain is built from TRBV13 and TRBJ2-7, with D possibly TRBD1 on 5 matching bases. V dropped 5 bases and J dropped 1 base, with 15 bases sitting between them. There are 15 residues in the CDR3. CDR1 and CDR2 (germline): PRHDT, FYEKMQ (reference sequence). Looking up the rest from reference TRBV13 and TRBJ2-7 gives the full variable domain: AAGVIQSPRHLIKEKRETATLKCYPIPRHDTVYWYQQGPGQDPQFLISFYEKMQSDKGSIPDRFSAQQFSDYHSELNMSSLELGDSALYFCASSTGRWTSYEQYFGPGTRLTVT.

V and J are TRBV11-2 and TRBJ1-1; a possible D gene is TRBD1 (5 bases). Germline CDR1 reads SGHAT; CDR2 reads FQNNGV. V was trimmed by 5 bases and J by 3 bases, leaving 16 bases between them. This CDR3 region has 15 residues. The CDR3 nucleotides are TGTGCCAGCAGCGGTAAACAGGCGGGGGACACTGAAGCTTTCTTT. Translated: CASSGKQAGDTEAFF.

Only one count was recorded for this clone. In DNA form, the CDR3 reads TGTGCCTGGGATACACGGAGCACCTACGAGCAGTACTTC. Translated: CAWDTRSTYEQYF. The V gene is TRBV30, the J gene TRBJ2-7; D is uncertain. The CDR3 loop spans 13 amino acids. Trimming removed 5 bases from V and 2 bases from J, with 13 bases in between. Germline V lookup: CDR1 GTSNPN, CDR2 SVGIG (reference sequence).

The V gene is TRBV5-4, the J gene TRBJ2-5; 9 bases match TRBD2. Germline-derived CDR1 and CDR2 are SGHNT and YYREEE (reference sequence). The trim removed 5 bases at V and 1 base at J, leaving 12 bases unmatched. The CDR3 extends over 17 amino acids. The CDR3 DNA reads as TGTGCCAGCAGGATCAGGGGGGCGGGAGGGTCCCAAGAGACCCAGTACTTC. It codes for CASRIRGAGGSQETQYF.

This rearrangement joins TRBV30 to TRBJ2-7; tentative D call: TRBD1 (6 bases). CDR1 and CDR2 (germline): GTSNPN, SVGIG (reference sequence). Trimming pared 5 bases from V and 4 bases from J, leaving 15 bases between. This CDR3 is 13 amino acids long. This CDR3 is CAWDKDRIYEQYF. DNA for the CDR3: TGTGCCTGGGATAAGGACAGAATATACGAGCAGTACTTC.

Worth noting for this clone: Other DNA sequences from this sample encode an identical CDR3 as well. The V call is TRBV7-9, the J call TRBJ2-7, with 8 bases identical to TRBD1. The CDR3 sequence is 14 residues long. The V gene end was trimmed by 5 bases and the J gene end by 4 bases; junction bases not matched to a gene: 7. Germline V CDR1 and CDR2: SEHNR, FQNEAQ (reference sequence). The CDR3 is CASSPGQGPYEQYF. CDR3 bases: TGTGCCAGCAGCCCCGGACAGGGTCCATACGAGCAGTACTTC.

The chain has TRBV2 and TRBJ2-3; 7 bases match TRBD1. The V gene end was trimmed by 7 bases and the J gene end by 1 base; junction bases not matched to a gene: 8. The CDR3 consists of 15 residues. Per the germline V gene, CDR1 is SNHLY and CDR2 is FYNNEI. CDR3 coding DNA: TGTGCCAGCACCAGACAGGGTTACGGCACAGATACGCAGTATTTT. Protein product: CASTRQGYGTDTQYF. Complete variable domain (other parts from reference TRBV2 and TRBJ2-3): EPEVTQTPSHQVTQMGQEVILRCVPISNHLYFYWYRQILGQKVEFLVSFYNNEISEKSEIFDDQFSVERPDGSNFTLKIRSTKLEDSAMYFCASTRQGYGTDTQYFGPGTRLTVL.

The rearrangement links TRBV2 to TRBJ2-7; D is possibly TRBD2 (6 bases). Germline V gene sequence: CDR1 SNHLY, CDR2 FYNNEI. CDR3 length equals 15 residues. The V and J ends lost 8 bases and 2 bases respectively, with 19 bases between them. The CDR3 DNA follows: TGTGCCAGCCTCGCCAGTACTAGCTTAACCTACGAGCAGTACTTC. As protein: CASLASTSLTYEQYF. The variable domain in full, completed from reference TRBV2 and TRBJ2-7, reads EPEVTQTPSHQVTQMGQEVILRCVPISNHLYFYWYRQILGQKVEFLVSFYNNEISEKSEIFDDQFSVERPDGSNFTLKIRSTKLEDSAMYFCASLASTSLTYEQYFGPGTRLTVT.

This sequence joins TRBV27 and TRBJ2-1; D gene uncertain. Looked up from germline, CDR1 is MNHEY and CDR2 is SMNVEV (reference sequence). V gave up 3 bases and J gave up 6 bases, with 6 bases separating them. This CDR3 has 12 residues. DNA of the CDR3: TGTGCCAGCAGTTTTAATTCCAATGAGCAGTTCTTC. Protein: CASSFNSNEQFF.

The chain is built from TRBV6-5 and TRBJ2-2; no clear D gene. Germline V lookup: CDR1 MNHEY, CDR2 SVGAGI. Between the trimmed V and J ends, which lost 6 bases and 5 bases, there was a span of 10 bases. The CDR3 covers 13 residues. CDR3 nucleotides: TGTGCCAGCAGCCCCCGCTGGACCGGGGAGCTGTTTTTT. It yields the protein CASSPRWTGELFF.

With respect to this clone: The sample has other DNA sequences that encode this CDR3 too. The chain has TRBV7-9 and TRBJ2-7; no reliable D call. Germline assignment: CDR1 SEHNR and CDR2 FQNEAQ (reference sequence). CDR3 length equals 13 residues. Trimming left V 4 bases short and J 1 base short, with 8 bases between. CDR3 amino acids: CASSSSASYEQYF. The DNA for the CDR3 is TGTGCCAGCAGCTCCAGTGCGTCCTACGAGCAGTACTTC.

The V call is TRBV11-2, the J call TRBJ1-1; 10 bases match TRBD1. CDR3 length equals 17 residues. The V gene's germline CDR1 is SGHAT and CDR2 FQNNGV. V gave up 3 bases and J gave up 8 bases; unmatched junction bases: 15. The CDR3 nucleotides read TGTGCCAGCAGCTTTGGTGGACCGGGACAGGGGTCCATGGAAGCTTTCTTT. This codes for CASSFGGPGQGSMEAFF.

V is TRBV11-2 and J is TRBJ1-1, with a possible D match to TRBD1 (5 bases). The CDR3 loop spans 14 amino acids. V lost 1 base, J lost 4 bases, and 10 bases lay in between. Germline V gene lookup returns CDR1 SGHAT and CDR2 FQNNGV. The CDR3 DNA sequence: TGTGCCAGCAGCTTAGGTGTGGGGGGCACTGAAGCTTTCTTT. Amino acid sequence: CASSLGVGGTEAFF.

The V call is TRBV5-1, the J call TRBJ1-4; D is ambiguous. V gave up 4 bases and J gave up 6 bases, with 10 bases separating them. The CDR3 has 13 residues. Germline V CDR1 and CDR2: SGHRS, YFSETQ. As DNA, the CDR3 is TGCGCCAGCAGCCCTGACATTGATGAAAAACTGTTTTTT. This translates into CASSPDIDEKLFF.

Of note for this clone: The sample contains more than one DNA sequence encoding this CDR3. The V and J genes are TRBV15 and TRBJ2-7, with 8 bases that match TRBD1. This CDR3 is built from 14 residues. Germline CDR1 reads LNHNV; CDR2 reads YYDKDF (reference sequence). V gave up 5 bases and J gave up 4 bases; unmatched junction bases: 7. CDR3 region: CATSWGTGGYEQYF. CDR3 sequence (DNA): TGTGCCACCAGCTGGGGGACAGGAGGATACGAGCAGTACTTC.

V is TRBV5-4 and J is TRBJ1-1; D is undetermined. The CDR3 spans 13 residues. From germline, CDR1 is SGHNT and CDR2 YYREEE (reference sequence). The CDR3 DNA reads as TGTGCGACCAGAGAGGGAGGAGGGACTGAAGCTTTCTTT. Protein: CATREGGGTEAFF.

The rearrangement links TRBV6-5 to TRBJ1-2, with D hard to call. Between the trimmed V and J ends, which lost 0 bases and 8 bases, there was a span of 13 bases. Germline V gives CDR1 MNHEY, CDR2 SVGAGI. There are 14 residues in the CDR3. CDR3 sequence (DNA): TGTGCCAGCAGTTACTCGATGGGGTCTGGGGGCTACACCTTC. This translates into CASSYSMGSGGYTF.

This clone was counted a single time. The rearrangement joins TRBV28 to TRBJ1-5; no firm D call. V lost 8 bases to trimming and J lost 4 bases, with 12 bases between them. CDR1 is MDHEN and CDR2 is SYDVKM in the germline V gene. The CDR3 is made up of 13 amino acids. This CDR3 is CASSGFSNQPQHF. DNA for the CDR3: TGTGCCAGCTCAGGATTCTCTAATCAGCCCCAGCATTTT.

The chain links TRBV30 to TRBJ1-5; no clear D. Trimming removed 1 base from V and 2 bases from J, with 21 bases in between. This CDR3 region has 18 residues. CDR1 is GTSNPN, CDR2 SVGIG, per germline (reference sequence). The CDR3 loop is CAWSDELLWGSGNQPQHF. CDR3 coding DNA: TGTGCCTGGAGTGATGAGTTATTGTGGGGTTCAGGCAATCAGCCCCAGCATTTT.

The rearrangement uses TRBV7-9 and TRBJ2-5; 9 bases fit TRBD1. V was pared by 4 bases and J by 5 bases, with 5 bases of the junction left unmatched. The CDR3 spans 14 residues. Germline CDR1 reads SEHNR; CDR2 reads FQNEAQ (reference sequence). DNA for the CDR3: TGTGCCAGCAGCTATCCGGGACAGGGCGAGACCCAGTACTTC. Translating it yields CASSYPGQGETQYF. Full variable domain (outside the CDR3, taken from reference TRBV7-9 and TRBJ2-5): DTGVSQNPRHKITKRGQNVTFRCDPISEHNRLYWYRQTLGQGPEFLTYFQNEAQLEKSRLLSDRFSAERPKGSFSTLEIQRTEQGDSAMYLCASSYPGQGETQYFGPGTRLLVL.

This chain links TRBV11-2 with TRBJ2-5, with 11 bases identical to TRBD2. V was clipped by 1 base and J by 7 bases; unmatched bases: 8. Germline V gives CDR1 SGHAT, CDR2 FQNNGV. This CDR3 has 16 amino acids. The CDR3 loop reads CASSLGLAGGDGTQYF. CDR3 DNA: TGTGCCAGCAGCTTAGGCCTAGCGGGAGGTGATGGGACCCAGTACTTC.